The rows below give T cell receptor beta chains drawn from one sample of a study of T-cell memory formation after mild COVID-19. TCRdb analysed the 5' RACE reads with MiXCR anew, one entry per CDR3 protein. The repertoire includes over 150,000 distinct CDR3 sequences, around a sixth of them detected once, and 3.9% sits in the top ten. The sequencing sample was made of PBMCs or a T cell subset sorted from them (not recorded which). Receptor source: a man aged 18 to 29 who had mild COVID-19 (a few samples of this study predate the infection). Cell type and time point are not known. Each CDR3 is given with its conserved first and last residue. A D gene is named only where the DNA matches it firmly. Where a row states a size, it is once, few, many or the class of an expanded clone; other rows omit it.

clone size	D gene	V gene	J gene	CDR3 protein	CDR3 DNA
.	.	TRBV9	TRBJ2-3	CASSVGGWSTDTQYF	TGTGCCAGCAGCGTTGGGGGGTGGAGCACAGATACGCAGTATTTT
few	.	TRBV20-1	TRBJ1-1	CSARGGNTEAFF	TGCAGTGCCAGAGGCGGGAACACTGAAGCTTTCTTT
.	.	TRBV6-5	TRBJ1-1	CASSYQGFGDTEAFF	TGTGCCAGCAGTTACCAGGGTTTCGGGGACACTGAAGCTTTCTTT
.	.	TRBV20-1	TRBJ1-2	CSARDEILYGYTF	TGCAGTGCTAGAGATGAGATCCTCTATGGCTACACCTTC
once	.	TRBV5-1	TRBJ2-3	CASSLMENTDTQYF	TGCGCCAGCAGCTTGATGGAGAACACAGATACGCAGTATTTT
few	.	TRBV20-1	TRBJ2-5	CSASPHGGQETQYF	TGCAGTGCTAGTCCCCATGGGGGCCAAGAGACCCAGTACTTC
.	.	TRBV7-2	TRBJ1-2	CASSLGFGDLYGYTF	TGTGCCAGCAGCTTAGGTTTCGGTGATCTGTATGGCTACACCTTC
medium-sized	.	TRBV12-3/TRBV12-4	TRBJ1-1	CASRHRRLNTEAFF	TGTGCCAGCAGACACCGGAGGCTGAACACTGAAGCTTTCTTT
.	.	TRBV5-4	TRBJ1-1	CASSSFGRAAEAFF	TGTGCCAGCAGCTCCTTCGGGAGGGCTGCTGAAGCTTTCTTT
.	.	TRBV24-1	TRBJ2-3	CATSDSGFDTQYF	TGTGCCACCAGTGATTCGGGGTTTGATACGCAGTATTTT
many	.	TRBV7-9	TRBJ2-7	CASSLGTLAYEQYF	TGTGCCAGCAGCCTGGGGACACTGGCCTACGAGCAGTACTTC
.	TRBD1	TRBV6-1	TRBJ2-7	CATDRANSYEQYF	TGTGCCACCGACAGGGCTAACTCCTACGAGCAGTACTTC
few	TRBD2	TRBV10-2	TRBJ2-2	CASSRTSGGADTGELFF	TGCGCCAGCAGTAGGACTAGCGGGGGGGCGGACACCGGGGAGCTGTTTTTT
.	.	TRBV24-1	TRBJ2-2	CATSSGGAFGTGELFF	TGTGCCACCAGTTCCGGAGGGGCATTCGGGACCGGGGAGCTGTTTTTT
few	.	TRBV7-9	TRBJ2-3	CASSPSVGIADTQYF	TGTGCCAGCAGCCCCTCGGTGGGGATAGCAGATACGCAGTATTTT
many	TRBD2	TRBV11-2	TRBJ2-3	CASSLGTSGGDTQYF	TGTGCCAGCAGCTTAGGGACTAGCGGGGGAGATACGCAGTATTTT
.	TRBD1	TRBV28	TRBJ2-1	CASSLTGQSYNEQFF	TGTGCCAGCAGTTTAACGGGACAGTCCTACAATGAGCAGTTCTTC
few	TRBD2	TRBV11-2	TRBJ2-5	CASSLAVAGGRQTQYF	TGTGCCAGCAGCTTAGCGGTAGCGGGAGGACGTCAGACCCAGTACTTC
few	.	TRBV4-3	TRBJ1-1	CASSQGLGHAAAFF	TGCGCCAGCAGCCAAGGTTTAGGTCACGCCGCGGCTTTCTTT
few	TRBD2	TRBV9	TRBJ2-1	CASSTSGSASQFF	TGTGCCAGCTCCACTAGCGGGTCCGCTTCACAGTTCTTC
few	.	TRBV4-1	TRBJ2-3	CASSQEGQPSTDTQYF	TGCGCCAGCAGCCAAGAAGGACAGCCTAGCACAGATACGCAGTATTTT
.	.	TRBV7-7	TRBJ1-4	CASSVTVDEKLFF	TGTGCCAGCAGCGTTACAGTGGATGAAAAACTGTTTTTT
many	.	TRBV2	TRBJ2-3	CASSDSWTQYF	TGTGCCAGCAGTGATTCCTGGACGCAGTATTTT
few	TRBD2	TRBV4-3	TRBJ2-3	CASSQRGTSDSTDTQYF	TGCGCCAGCAGCCAAAGGGGAACTAGCGACAGCACAGATACGCAGTATTTT
.	.	TRBV19	TRBJ2-1	CASTSQAAPPNEQFF	TGTGCCAGTACCTCCCAGGCGGCCCCCCCCAATGAGCAGTTCTTC
.	TRBD2	TRBV28	TRBJ2-5	CASSFRGLAGLETQYF	TGTGCCAGCAGTTTTCGGGGACTAGCGGGGTTGGAGACCCAGTACTTC
.	.	TRBV28	TRBJ2-2	CASSFPGQPSGELFF	TGTGCCAGCAGTTTCCCCGGACAGCCTTCCGGGGAGCTGTTTTTT
.	.	TRBV6-6	TRBJ1-5	CASSYHDKNQPQHF	TGTGCCAGCAGTTACCATGATAAGAATCAGCCCCAGCATTTT
many	TRBD2	TRBV29-1	TRBJ2-3	CSVTSGGTRNTQYF	TGCAGCGTTACCAGCGGGGGGACAAGAAATACGCAGTATTTT
.	.	TRBV7-8	TRBJ1-6	CASSLEGRGLGSPLHF	TGTGCCAGCAGCTTAGAAGGTCGTGGATTAGGTTCACCCCTCCACTTT
.	TRBD1	TRBV7-2	TRBJ2-1	CASSPRTGRPFF	TGTGCCAGCAGCCCCCGGACAGGGCGACCGTTCTTC
.	.	TRBV12-3/TRBV12-4	TRBJ1-3	CASSVSRAGNTIYF	TGTGCCAGCAGTGTATCGAGGGCTGGAAACACCATATATTTT
many	TRBD2	TRBV6-2/TRBV6-3	TRBJ2-7	CASSSAPSGASYEQYF	TGTGCCAGCAGTTCCGCCCCAAGCGGGGCCTCCTACGAGCAGTACTTC